Presented here are 8 T cell receptor beta chains from one specimen sequenced in a study of beta chain features in type 1 diabetes. The whole isolated RNA underwent reverse transcription, so sequencing captured expressed TCRB transcripts. The repertoire was sequenced with immunoSEQ multiplex PCR; TCRdb's copy has only in-frame clones and lacks some. The repertoire holds 620,000 or so clones, about 16% seen once, with around 0.1% in the top ten. Sequenced sample: naive CD4+ T cells from blood. These receptors came from a man aged 18 to 30 in good health.

This clone has only a few counts. This sequence joins TRBV7-9 and TRBJ2-6, with D maybe TRBD1 (6 bases). The V gene lost 11 bases and the J gene lost 4 bases, with 15 bases spanning the gap. The CDR3 has 14 residues. Looked up from germline, CDR1 is SEHNR and CDR2 is FQNEAQ (reference sequence). The CDR3 is CAASGAPGANVLTF. The DNA for the CDR3 is TGTGCCGCCTCAGGGGCGCCCGGGGCCAACGTCCTGACTTTC. The full variable domain, completed using reference TRBV7-9 and TRBJ2-6, is DTGVSQNPRHKITKRGQNVTFRCDPISEHNRLYWYRQTLGQGPEFLTYFQNEAQLEKSRLLSDRFSAERPKGSFSTLEIQRTEQGDSAMYLCAASGAPGANVLTFGAGSRLTVL.

Only a few counts were recorded for this clone. The chain links TRBV2 to TRBJ2-1; perhaps TRBD2 as D (7 bases). Deletions cut 2 bases from V and 4 bases from J, with 15 bases between. Per the germline V gene, CDR1 is SNHLY and CDR2 is FYNNEI. This CDR3 contains 16 residues. DNA of the CDR3: TGTGCCAGCAGTGAACGGGCGGGGGCAGCATACAATGAGCAGTTCTTC. It codes for CASSERAGAAYNEQFF.

The chain recombines TRBV5-1 with TRBJ2-1, with no clear D. The CDR3 has 13 residues. V was cut by 3 bases and J by 6 bases, with 10 bases left in between. The germline V gene has CDR1 SGHRS and CDR2 YFSETQ. The CDR3 spells CASSSQTGNEQFF. In DNA form, the CDR3 reads TGCGCCAGCAGCTCTCAAACGGGCAATGAGCAGTTCTTC.

Concerning this clone: Other nucleotide sequences from this sample produce the same CDR3. The DNA of the CDR3 is TGTGCCAGCTCACCAGGCGGGAACACTGAAGCTTTCTTT. It encodes CASSPGGNTEAFF. The gene calls are TRBV18 and TRBJ1-1; no reliable D call. This CDR3 is built from 13 residues. V was trimmed by 2 bases and J by 1 base, leaving 5 bases between them. In germline, CDR1 is KGHSH, CDR2 LQKENI.

This clone appeared a few times. The CDR3 DNA follows: TGTGCCAGCAGCTTAGGGGCAGGGACCGGGGAGCTGTTTTTT. It yields the protein CASSLGAGTGELFF. V and J are TRBV11-3 and TRBJ2-2; D possibly corresponds to TRBD1 (5 bases). This CDR3 region has 14 residues. Per germline, CDR1 SGHNT and CDR2 YENEEA. Trimming shortened V by 1 base and J by 5 bases, and 8 bases separated the two germline ends.

A few counts support this clone. This sequence joins TRBV7-3 and TRBJ1-1; D is possibly TRBD1 (5 bases). Germline V gene data show CDR1 as SGHTA and CDR2 as FQGTGA. The CDR3 sequence is 16 residues long. Trimming shortened V by 4 bases and J by 1 base, and 16 bases separated the two germline ends. The CDR3 spells CASSWGLGLTNTEAFF. The DNA for the CDR3 is TGTGCCAGCAGCTGGGGATTGGGACTGACGAACACTGAAGCTTTCTTT.

This clone has only a few counts. The rearrangement joins TRBV7-3 to TRBJ1-1; 8 bases map to TRBD1. V trimming: 5 bases; J trimming: 4 bases; junction bases outside the gene matches: 15. Looked up from germline, CDR1 is SGHTA and CDR2 is FQGTGA. CDR3 length: 17 residues. The CDR3 DNA reads as TGTGCCAGCAGCCGAGATAATTGGGGACAGGCGGCCACTGAAGCTTTCTTT. Translating gives CASSRDNWGQAATEAFF. The whole variable domain, remainder taken from reference TRBV7-3 and TRBJ1-1, is GAGVSQTPSNKVTEKGKYVELRCDPISGHTALYWYRQSLGQGPEFLIYFQGTGAADDSGLPNDRFFAVRPEGSVSTLKIQRTERGDSAVYLCASSRDNWGQAATEAFFGQGTRLTVV.

This clone showed up just a few times. One end of the junction does not line up with germline, which may come from a read error. The chain is built from TRBV5-4 and TRBJ1-1; D may be TRBD1 (5 bases). The CDR3 spans 14 residues. Germline V gives CDR1 SGHNT, CDR2 YYREEE (reference sequence). The CDR3 sequence: CASSLGAGQTGAFF. CDR3 DNA: TGTGCCAGCAGCTTGGGAGCAGGGCAAACTGGAGCTTTCTTT.